The 22 T cell receptor beta chains below were found in one sample sequenced in a study of shared clonotypes between healthy human individuals. Assay: immunoSEQ multiplex PCR; the TCRdb copy retains only in-frame clones and omits some. The data hold 2 million to 2.5 million clones, with more than 90% observed a single time. Sample: naive CD4+ T cells sorted from blood. Subset of the sample: CD45RA+ positively selected. The source of these receptors is a man younger than 35 in good health.

This chain uses TRBV4-2 with TRBJ2-4; possible D gene TRBD1, 5 bases. Between the trimmed V and J ends, which lost 0 bases and 1 base, there was a span of 13 bases. Germline CDR1 is LGHNA and CDR2 is YNFKEQ. This CDR3 is built from 17 residues. Here the CDR3 DNA reads TGTGCCAGCAGCCAAGAAAAGGGGATTACGGCCAAAAACATTCAGTACTTC. This sequence encodes CASSQEKGITAKNIQYF.

The V and J genes are TRBV5-1 and TRBJ2-5, with 11 bases lining up with TRBD2. Germline V gene data show CDR1 as SGHRS and CDR2 as YFSETQ. V was pared by 4 bases and J by 2 bases, with 7 bases of the junction left unmatched. The CDR3 covers 16 residues. The CDR3 region is CASSPILAGDQETQYF. The CDR3 DNA reads TGCGCCAGCAGCCCAATACTAGCGGGGGATCAAGAGACCCAGTACTTC. Variable domain in full (rest from reference TRBV5-1 and TRBJ2-5): KAGVTQTPRYLIKTRGQQVTLSCSPISGHRSVSWYQQTPGQGLQFLFEYFSETQRNKGNFPGRFSGRQFSNSRSEMNVSTLELGDSALYLCASSPILAGDQETQYFGPGTRLLVL.

Concerning this clone: Other DNA sequences within the sample encode an identical CDR3. J is TRBJ1-1 and V is TRBV4-1; unclear D gene. V was cut by 4 bases and J by 2 bases, with 11 bases left in between. CDR1 is MGHRA and CDR2 is YSYEKL in the germline V gene. This CDR3 comprises 14 residues. This chain's CDR3 is CASSPGRGNTEAFF. DNA of the CDR3: TGCGCCAGCAGCCCAGGACGGGGAAACACTGAAGCTTTCTTT.

This clone was detected only once. This sequence joins TRBV7-2 and TRBJ2-1; D is unresolved. This CDR3 is 16 amino acids long. Trimming cost V 3 bases and J 2 bases, with 14 bases left between them. Germline lookup yields CDR1 SGHTA and CDR2 FQGNSA. CDR3 nucleotide sequence: TGTGCCAGCAGCTTTATCGGCCTGGACGCCTACAATGAGCAGTTCTTC. Translating gives CASSFIGLDAYNEQFF. Drawing the rest from reference TRBV7-2 and TRBJ2-1, the complete variable domain is GAGVSQSPSNKVTEKGKDVELRCDPISGHTALYWYRQSLGQGLEFLIYFQGNSAPDKSGLPSDRFSAERTGGSVSTLTIQRTQQEDSAVYLCASSFIGLDAYNEQFFGPGTRLTVL.

V usage is TRBV7-6 and J usage is TRBJ2-5, with TRBD1 matching 9 bases. Per the germline V gene, CDR1 is SGHVS and CDR2 is FNYEAQ. V was clipped by 3 bases and J by 5 bases; unmatched bases: 7. This CDR3 is 15 amino acids long. The CDR3 DNA follows: TGTGCCAGCAGCTTTGACAGGGGGGTTTATGAGACCCAGTACTTC. This codes for CASSFDRGVYETQYF.

This clone appeared once. The chain combines TRBV6-5 with TRBJ1-1; weak D call: TRBD1 (5 bases). The CDR3 length is 15 residues. CDR1 is MNHEY and CDR2 is SVGAGI in the germline V gene. V lost 7 bases and J lost 4, with 19 bases in between. CDR3 DNA sequence: TGTGCCAGCACCGTCCACTGGGGGGTGGGCACTGAAGCTTTCTTT. Amino acid sequence: CASTVHWGVGTEAFF.

This clone was found once. One end of the junction does not line up with germline, which may come from a read error. CDR3 sequence: CASSPKGGVRTGELFF. The CDR3 nucleotides read TGTGCTAGCAGCCCTAAGGGGGGTGTGAGGACCGGGGAGCTGTTTTTT. The chain recombines TRBV7-7 with TRBJ2-2, with D possibly called TRBD1 or TRBD2 (6 bases each). This CDR3 region has 16 residues. The germline V gene encodes CDR1 SSHAT and CDR2 FNYEAQ (reference sequence).

V and J are TRBV15 and TRBJ1-6; D uncertain. Germline values: CDR1 LNHNV, CDR2 YYDKDF (reference sequence). The CDR3 has 14 residues. With 2 bases removed from V and 8 bases from J, the gap between germline ends came to 10 bases. The CDR3 DNA is TGTGCCACCAGCAGAATTGTTGGGGATTCACCCCTCCACTTT. Residues: CATSRIVGDSPLHF.

The V and J genes are TRBV6-1 and TRBJ1-2; TRBD1 is a possible D gene (6 bases). The CDR3 contains 16 residues. Germline CDR1 and CDR2: MNHNS and SASEGT. With 2 bases removed from V and 1 base from J, the gap between germline ends came to 14 bases. CDR3 nucleotide sequence: TGTGCCAGCAGTGAATTCTCGGCAGGGGATAACTATGGCTACACCTTC. Translating gives CASSEFSAGDNYGYTF.

J is TRBJ1-1 and V is TRBV10-3; D uncertain. The V gene's germline CDR1 is ENHRY and CDR2 SYGVKD. The V end was cut by 4 bases, the J end by 8 bases, with 8 bases between. This CDR3 contains 11 residues. This chain's CDR3 is CAISGFGEAFF. The CDR3 DNA reads TGTGCCATCAGTGGGTTCGGGGAAGCTTTCTTT.

This rearrangement joins TRBV9 to TRBJ2-7; the match to TRBD2 covers 10 bases. The CDR3 runs 15 residues. Germline trimming cut 2 bases from V and 3 bases from J; bases unmatched to any gene: 5. Per the germline V gene, CDR1 is SGDLS and CDR2 is YYNGEE. CDR3: CASSVTSGSVYEQYF. For the CDR3, the DNA is TGTGCCAGCAGCGTGACTAGCGGGTCAGTCTACGAGCAGTACTTC.

CDR3 protein: CASSQDRTGSGNTIYF. DNA of the CDR3: TGCGCCAGCAGCCAAGATCGCACGGGCTCTGGAAACACCATATATTTT. The chain couples TRBV4-1 to TRBJ1-3; D gene ambiguous. Germline CDR1 MGHRA, CDR2 YSYEKL. V lost 0 bases and J lost 0, with 9 bases in between. The length of the CDR3 is 16 residues.

CDR3 in amino acids: CAISESSGAGGTEAFF. The CDR3 DNA follows: TGTGCCATCAGTGAGTCTTCTGGGGCTGGGGGCACTGAAGCTTTCTTT. The genes are TRBV10-3 and TRBJ1-1; possible D gene TRBD1, 5 bases. With 0 bases removed from V and 4 bases from J, the gap between germline ends came to 15 bases. The germline gives CDR1 ENHRY, CDR2 SYGVKD. This CDR3 spans 16 amino acids.

This clone was seen only once. The rearrangement links TRBV7-2 to TRBJ2-1; D gene unclear. Germline V gene sequence: CDR1 SGHTA, CDR2 FQGNSA. The CDR3 totals 14 residues. With 1 base removed from V and 5 bases from J, the gap between germline ends came to 9 bases. CDR3 sequence: CASSLEYVDNEQFF. For the CDR3, the DNA is TGTGCCAGCAGCTTAGAATACGTTGACAATGAGCAGTTCTTC.

The CDR3 region has the DNA TGTGCCAGCAGTGCGGACCCCCGCTCCTACGAGCAGTACTTC. Its protein is CASSADPRSYEQYF. V usage is TRBV6-6 and J usage is TRBJ2-7; unclear D gene. The germline V and J ends were trimmed by 5 bases and 0 bases, with 11 bases remaining between them. Germline CDR1 is MNHNY and CDR2 is SVGAGI (reference sequence). This CDR3 comprises 14 residues.

In its sample, this clone was seen once. The chain uses TRBV5-1 and TRBJ2-2, with 8 bases matching TRBD2. The length of the CDR3 is 15 residues. CDR1 and CDR2 (germline): SGHRS, YFSETQ. V shed 2 bases and J 0 bases; nucleotides not matched to a gene: 0. CDR3 sequence reads: CASSFSGTNTGELFF. CDR3 sequence (DNA): TGCGCCAGCAGCTTTAGCGGGACGAACACCGGGGAGCTGTTTTTT.

The rearrangement joins TRBV18 to TRBJ1-6; D possibly corresponds to TRBD1 (5 bases). The V gene lost 2 bases and the J gene lost 6 bases, with 8 bases spanning the gap. In germline, CDR1 is KGHSH, CDR2 LQKENI. The CDR3 consists of 14 residues. In DNA, the CDR3 is TGTGCCAGCTCACCAGACCAGGGTAATTCACCCCTCCACTTT. Protein product: CASSPDQGNSPLHF.

This chain joins TRBV9 and TRBJ2-3; 13 nucleotides match TRBD2. The CDR3 covers 18 residues. V was clipped by 4 bases and J by 0 bases; unmatched bases: 8. Per the germline V gene, CDR1 is SGDLS and CDR2 is YYNGEE. This CDR3 reads CASSPWTSGGTSTDTQYF. The DNA for the CDR3 is TGTGCCAGCAGCCCTTGGACTAGCGGGGGAACTAGCACAGATACGCAGTATTTT.

The chain joins TRBV28 to TRBJ1-1; a weak D match, TRBD1 (5 bases). Germline CDR1 reads MDHEN; CDR2 reads SYDVKM. The CDR3 is 17 amino acids. V gave up 1 base and J gave up 5 bases, with 20 bases separating them. The CDR3 sequence: CASSLSSGAGTRTEAFF. CDR3 in DNA: TGTGCCAGCAGTTTATCATCCGGGGCAGGGACGAGGACTGAAGCTTTCTTT.

CDR3 in DNA: TGTGCCAGCAGCCAGGGTGGAACCTATGGCTACACCTTC. Protein product: CASSQGGTYGYTF. The rearrangement joins TRBV28 to TRBJ1-2, with D possibly matching TRBD1 (5 bases). With 6 bases removed from V and 4 bases from J, the gap between germline ends came to 12 bases. CDR1 and CDR2 from the germline V gene are MDHEN and SYDVKM. This CDR3 comprises 13 residues.

This clone was recorded once. The rearrangement joins TRBV5-1 to TRBJ2-1, with TRBD2 identical over 12 bases. After removal of 0 bases from V and 5 bases from J, the junction contained 9 bases not matched to a gene. The CDR3 spans 18 residues. Germline V lookup: CDR1 SGHRS, CDR2 YFSETQ. CDR3 DNA sequence: TGCGCCAGCAGCTTGGGGGGGTCCTGGACTAGCGGGAACAATGAGCAGTTCTTC. It is translated as CASSLGGSWTSGNNEQFF.

This clone came up a few times. The chain carries TRBV19 and TRBJ1-1, with unresolved D. The CDR3 is made up of 13 amino acids. Germline V lookup: CDR1 LNHDA, CDR2 SQIVND (reference sequence). Trimming shortened V by 3 bases and J by 3 bases, and 8 bases separated the two germline ends. The CDR3 reads CASSMISYTEAFF. The CDR3 DNA is TGTGCCAGTAGTATGATTAGTTACACTGAAGCTTTCTTT.